The clone carrying this T cell receptor beta chain has more than one count but fewer than ten. The target antigen is unknown. The data stem from a study of cytomegalovirus exposure and HLA in healthy donors. Study-wide results and limits: Researchers reported in a later analysis that a missense DCLRE1C variant was tied to TCR beta V- and J-gene trimming.

The PCR made use of 60 Vbeta and 13 Jbeta primers. This table comes from immunoSEQ multiplex PCR, and its TCRdb copy is limited to in-frame clones, with some not included. The data show approximately 100,000 clones, with around 10% seen just once and 4.5% to 6.5% held by the top ten. The length of the CDR3 is 15 residues. Looked up from germline, CDR1 is SGHRS and CDR2 is YFSETQ. Trimming stripped 5 bases from V and 7 bases from J, with 19 bases between. The sequenced material came from PBMCs. The rearrangement joins TRBV5-1 to TRBJ2-1; D perhaps matches TRBD1 (6 bases). The TCR comes from a man between 50 and 59 years old in good health and CMV-seropositive. In DNA, the CDR3 is TGCGCCAGCAGAGCCGGGACACAGGCCGCGAATGAGCAGTTCTTC. Translated: CASRAGTQAANEQFF.